This TCR beta chain appears in the sequencing data of a study of CD8 T cells in Susac syndrome. Findings of the study overall: As acknowledged by the study, its TCR sequencing and HLA analysis included a relatively small number of individuals.

This clonotype was counted between two and nine times. The antigen is undetermined. Germline V gives CDR1 DFQATT, CDR2 SNEGSKA (reference sequence). CDR3 length: 14 amino acids. V lost 1 base to trimming and J lost 3 bases, with 13 bases between them. Random hexamers were used to reverse transcribe roughly 0.45 to 1 ug of RNA. TCRdb ran MiXCR on the immunoSEQ multiplex PCR reads and lists one entry per CDR3 protein. Here the sample spans 350,000 to 550,000 distinct CDR3 sequences, around 83% being singletons. The T cells that were sequenced for TCR beta were CD8+ and CD4+ cells from blood. It was negative isolation that provided the CD8+ and CD4+ T cells, whereas TEMRA cells were enriched by FACS.

The TCR originated in a human donor with multiple sclerosis. The chain uses TRBV20-1 and TRBJ2-7; TRBD2 is a possible D gene (7 bases). Source material: CD8+ T cells from PBMCs. CDR3 amino acids: CSARGRGAIYEQYF. In DNA, the CDR3 is TGCAGTGCTAGAGGTCGGGGGGCGATCTACGAGCAGTACTTC.